Each of the 16 T cell receptor beta chains below was sequenced from the same sample in a study of cytotoxic CD8 clonotypes in ibrutinib-treated CLL. TCRdb's copy holds only in-frame clones and misses some; the assay was immunoSEQ multiplex PCR. This sample has 150,000 to 200,000 clones, with 70% to 90% found just once. The sample in question was PBMCs, obtained at disease progression, from a patient treated with ibrutinib. These receptors came from a human donor with chronic lymphocytic leukemia.

The chain recombines TRBV6-6 with TRBJ1-2, with a tentative D call TRBD1 (6 bases). This CDR3 is built from 14 residues. The V end was cut by 1 base, the J end by 2 bases, with 8 bases between. CDR1 is MNHNY and CDR2 is SVGAGI in the germline V gene (reference sequence). The CDR3 spells CASSYWDKNYGYTF. The CDR3 bases are TGTGCCAGCAGTTACTGGGACAAGAACTATGGCTACACCTTC.

The chain has TRBV5-1 and TRBJ2-7, with 11 bases that match TRBD2. The CDR3 has 14 amino acids. The germline V gene has CDR1 SGHRS and CDR2 YFSETQ. The V gene end was trimmed by 0 bases and the J gene end by 7 bases; junction bases not matched to a gene: 3. CDR3 loop: CASSLETSGIEQYF. The CDR3 DNA is TGCGCCAGCAGCTTGGAGACTAGCGGGATTGAGCAGTACTTC.

This chain joins TRBV30 and TRBJ1-2; TRBD1 is a possible D gene (6 bases). With 2 bases removed from V and 1 base from J, the gap between germline ends came to 11 bases. This CDR3 region has 14 residues. Germline V lookup: CDR1 GTSNPN, CDR2 SVGIG (reference sequence). The CDR3 region has the DNA TGTGCCTGGAGTACAGGGAAAATTAACTATGGCTACACCTTC. The encoded protein is CAWSTGKINYGYTF.

In nucleotides, the CDR3 is TGTGCCAGCAGCCCATCGAGGGAAGGGGGCACTGAAGCTTTCTTT. This codes for CASSPSREGGTEAFF. The chain joins TRBV4-2 to TRBJ1-1; tentative D call: TRBD1 (6 bases). Germline CDR1 reads LGHNA; CDR2 reads YNFKEQ. Trimming shortened V by 4 bases and J by 4 bases, and 16 bases separated the two germline ends. This CDR3 contains 15 residues.

The rearrangement joins TRBV5-1 to TRBJ2-3, with 7 positions matching TRBD2. CDR3 length equals 14 residues. J lost 0 bases, V lost 7 bases, and 5 bases had no gene match. From germline, CDR1 is SGHRS and CDR2 YFSETQ. This chain's CDR3 is CASRVAGSTDTQYF. CDR3 coding DNA: TGCGCCAGCCGAGTAGCGGGTAGCACAGATACGCAGTATTTT.

The genes are TRBV27 and TRBJ2-7; a possible D gene is TRBD2 (6 bases). The CDR3 covers 13 residues. From germline, CDR1 is MNHEY and CDR2 SMNVEV (reference sequence). Trimming pared 0 bases from V and 5 bases from J, leaving 8 bases between. The CDR3 DNA reads TGTGCCAGCAGTTTATCGTGGGGGGACGAGCAGTACTTC. As protein: CASSLSWGDEQYF.

The J gene is TRBJ2-2, the V gene TRBV7-9; D uncertain. Germline assignment: CDR1 SEHNR and CDR2 FQNEAQ (reference sequence). The CDR3 runs 16 residues. Trimming removed 4 bases from V and 1 base from J, with 13 bases in between. CDR3 amino acids: CASSYMGNGNTGELFF. The CDR3 nucleotides are TGTGCCAGCAGCTACATGGGGAACGGGAACACCGGGGAGCTGTTTTTT.

This chain joins TRBV11-2 and TRBJ2-3; no firm D call. Between the trimmed V and J ends, which lost 5 bases and 2 bases, there was a span of 2 bases. This CDR3 has 11 amino acids. Looked up from germline, CDR1 is SGHAT and CDR2 is FQNNGV. CDR3 protein: CASSITDTQYF. CDR3 in DNA: TGTGCCAGCAGCATCACAGATACGCAGTATTTT. Full variable domain (rest looked up from reference TRBV11-2 and TRBJ2-3): EAGVAQSPRYKIIEKRQSVAFWCNPISGHATLYWYQQILGQGPKLLIQFQNNGVVDDSQLPKDRFSAERLKGVDSTLKIQPAKLEDSAVYLCASSITDTQYFGPGTRLTVL.

The chain carries TRBV27 and TRBJ1-2; D call uncertain. Germline values: CDR1 MNHEY, CDR2 SMNVEV (reference sequence). Trimming stripped 6 bases from V and 0 bases from J, with 11 bases between. This CDR3 comprises 14 residues. The CDR3 here is CASRRPTANYGYTF. In nucleotides, the CDR3 is TGTGCCAGCAGACGACCTACAGCTAACTATGGCTACACCTTC.

The chain carries TRBV6-1 and TRBJ2-7; maybe TRBD1 (6 bases). Trimming cost V 9 bases and J 5 bases, with 14 bases left between them. Germline CDR1 is MNHNS and CDR2 is SASEGT. This CDR3 is built from 12 residues. The DNA of the CDR3 is TGTGCCAGTCTACAGGGTACCCACGAGCAGTACTTC. Residues: CASLQGTHEQYF.

The J gene is TRBJ2-6, the V gene TRBV30, with D perhaps matching TRBD1 (6 bases). Trimming removed 5 bases at V and 0 bases at J, with 11 bases between. The CDR3 spans 15 residues. From germline, CDR1 is GTSNPN and CDR2 SVGIG (reference sequence). In nucleotides, the CDR3 is TGTGCCTGGGGGGGCGGTTACTCTGGGGCCAACGTCCTGACTTTC. Protein product: CAWGGGYSGANVLTF.

The chain couples TRBV21-1 to TRBJ1-3; the table assigns TRBD1, which was not confirmed against the DNA. TRBV21-1 has pseudogene status. CDR3 length: 20 amino acids. The CDR3, as DNA: TGTGCCAGCAGGAAAAAGACGGGGGACAGGGTTACGTCCGCTGGAAACACCATATATTTT. Its protein is CASRKKTGDRVTSAGNTIYF.

The chain employs TRBV7-3 and TRBJ1-2; D is possibly TRBD1 (5 bases). This CDR3 contains 13 residues. CDR1 is SGHTA, CDR2 FQGTGA, per germline. Trimming stripped 2 bases from V and 4 bases from J, with 8 bases between. This chain's CDR3 is CASSLGGGYGYTF. CDR3 DNA: TGTGCCAGCAGCTTAGGGGGAGGCTATGGCTACACCTTC.

This sequence joins TRBV30 and TRBJ2-1; unclear D gene. The germline V and J ends were trimmed by 0 bases and 0 bases, with 6 bases remaining between them. This CDR3 is built from 14 residues. Germline V CDR1 and CDR2: GTSNPN, SVGIG (reference sequence). DNA for the CDR3: TGTGCCTGGAGTGTGGTGAGCTCCTACAATGAGCAGTTCTTC. This codes for CAWSVVSSYNEQFF.

This chain joins TRBV2 and TRBJ1-2; D is unclear. CDR3 length: 13 amino acids. V was cut by 8 bases and J by 7 bases, with 17 bases left in between. The germline V gene encodes CDR1 SNHLY and CDR2 FYNNEI. Here the CDR3 reads CASLSGVFVGYTF. The CDR3 DNA reads as TGTGCCAGCTTGAGTGGGGTTTTTGTTGGCTACACCTTC.

This clone was seen once. The chain combines TRBV9 with TRBJ2-1; 15 bases map to TRBD2. Unmatched junction bases numbered 2, after V lost 3 bases and J lost 7 bases. The CDR3 has 15 amino acids. CDR1 and CDR2 (germline): SGDLS, YYNGEE. The CDR3 nucleotides are TGTGCCAGCAGCGCGGGACTAGCGGGAGGTAATGAGCAGTTCTTC. Protein sequence: CASSAGLAGGNEQFF.